These 14 T cell receptor beta chains originate from one sample sequenced in a study of cytomegalovirus exposure and HLA in healthy donors. The PCR used 60 Vbeta and 13 Jbeta primers. TCRdb's table, derived via immunoSEQ multiplex PCR, lists solely in-frame clones and lacks some. The sample carries 200,000 or so clones, 70% to 90% recorded once. Material for sequencing was PBMCs. These TCRs come from a young woman in good health and CMV-seropositive.

The chain carries TRBV4-1 and TRBJ2-5, with 8 bases that match TRBD2. The V gene's germline CDR1 is MGHRA and CDR2 YSYEKL. The CDR3 is made up of 15 amino acids. V trimming: 7 bases; J trimming: 4 bases; junction bases outside the gene matches: 11. The CDR3 spells CASTPGGGRRETQYF. The CDR3 DNA sequence: TGCGCCAGCACCCCTGGCGGGGGGCGCCGAGAGACCCAGTACTTC.

This rearrangement joins TRBV2 to TRBJ2-1, with D possibly matching TRBD2 (5 bases). The CDR3 has 14 amino acids. Between the trimmed V and J ends, which lost 4 bases and 8 bases, there was a span of 15 bases. Per germline, CDR1 SNHLY and CDR2 FYNNEI. Written as DNA, the CDR3 is TGTGCCAGCAGTGGCGGGTCGGCGGGCGATGAGCAGTTCTTC. Protein product: CASSGGSAGDEQFF.

The chain employs TRBV19 and TRBJ2-2, with 13 nucleotides matching TRBD2. This CDR3 spans 16 amino acids. Germline V lookup: CDR1 LNHDA, CDR2 SQIVND (reference sequence). The trim removed 6 bases at V and 6 bases at J, leaving 7 bases unmatched. CDR3 bases: TGTGCCAGTAGGCCCGGACTAGCGGGGGTTCCCGGGGAGCTGTTTTTT. Protein: CASRPGLAGVPGELFF. The entire variable domain, with the rest obtained from reference TRBV19 and TRBJ2-2, is as follows: DGGITQSPKYLFRKEGQNVTLSCEQNLNHDAMYWYRQDPGQGLRLIYYSQIVNDFQKGDIAEGYSVSREKKESFPLTVTSAQKNPTAFYLCASRPGLAGVPGELFFGEGSRLTVL.

This clone was detected once. The rearrangement links TRBV5-5 to TRBJ2-3; 7 bases line up with TRBD2. With 4 bases clipped from V and 4 bases from J, the junction kept 6 bases outside the gene matches. The CDR3 sequence is 14 residues long. Per germline, CDR1 SGHKS and CDR2 YYEKEE (reference sequence). The CDR3 loop is CASSPAGRADTQYF. Written as DNA, the CDR3 is TGTGCCAGCAGCCCCGCGGGGAGGGCAGATACGCAGTATTTT.

This chain uses TRBV4-1 with TRBJ1-4; 9 bases are shared with TRBD1. The germline V gene has CDR1 MGHRA and CDR2 YSYEKL. This CDR3 comprises 16 residues. Trimming at V came to 0 bases and at J to 6 bases, leaving 5 bases not matched to a gene. CDR3 nucleotides: TGCGCCAGCAGCCAAGAGGGAGGGACAGGGTATGAAAAACTGTTTTTT. Its translation: CASSQEGGTGYEKLFF.

J is TRBJ1-5 and V is TRBV19; 7 nucleotides match TRBD1. The V gene end was trimmed by 5 bases and the J gene end by 4 bases; junction bases not matched to a gene: 5. CDR1 and CDR2 from the germline V gene are LNHDA and SQIVND (reference sequence). This CDR3 is built from 14 residues. CDR3: CASSLQGDNQPQHF. The CDR3 nucleotides are TGTGCCAGTAGTCTCCAGGGGGATAATCAGCCCCAGCATTTT.

There are a few counts of this clone. The CDR3 bases are TGCAGCGTTGAAAGAGTGACAGGGGGGTTTCTGAACACTGAAGCTTTCTTT. Translated: CSVERVTGGFLNTEAFF. The V gene is TRBV29-1, the J gene TRBJ1-1; 9 bases map to TRBD1. The CDR3 is 17 amino acids. V lost 2 bases to trimming and J lost 0 bases; unmatched junction nucleotides: 10. Germline V gene lookup returns CDR1 SQVTM and CDR2 ANQGSEA.

V and J are TRBV6-5 and TRBJ1-1, with 8 bases fitting TRBD1. Germline CDR1 MNHEY, CDR2 SVGAGI. The trim removed 6 bases at V and 11 bases at J, leaving 17 bases unmatched. The CDR3 consists of 15 residues. The CDR3 loop is CASSQWTGTIKEAFF. The CDR3 nucleotides are TGTGCCAGCAGCCAATGGACAGGGACGATAAAAGAGGCTTTCTTT.

This chain joins TRBV5-1 and TRBJ2-5; 11 bases match TRBD2. In germline, CDR1 is SGHRS, CDR2 YFSETQ. The CDR3 sequence is 14 residues long. V shed 3 bases and J 2 bases; nucleotides not matched to a gene: 0. In DNA, the CDR3 is TGCGCCAGCAGCTCTAGCGGGGGGCAAGAGACCCAGTACTTC. Residues: CASSSSGGQETQYF.

The rearrangement uses TRBV30 and TRBJ2-3; tentative D call: TRBD1 (6 bases). Per the germline V gene, CDR1 is GTSNPN and CDR2 is SVGIG (reference sequence). CDR3 length equals 12 residues. V was shortened by 4 bases and J by 7 bases, with 12 bases between the two germline ends. The CDR3 reads CAWNGDTYTQYF. As DNA, the CDR3 is TGTGCCTGGAATGGGGACACTTATACGCAGTATTTT.

The chain links TRBV5-6 to TRBJ1-2; D might be TRBD1 (5 bases). Germline CDR1 is SGHDT and CDR2 is YYEEEE. This CDR3 is built from 15 residues. Trimming left V 4 bases short and J 0 bases short, with 13 bases between. CDR3: CASSPVWDSNYGYTF. Here the CDR3 DNA reads TGTGCCAGCAGCCCCGTGTGGGACTCTAACTATGGCTACACCTTC.

The CDR3 here is CASSSSDRIEEGYTF. The CDR3, as DNA: TGTGCCAGCAGCTCCTCGGACAGGATCGAGGAAGGCTACACCTTC. V gene TRBV27 combines with J gene TRBJ1-2, with 7 bases that match TRBD1. Germline V CDR1 and CDR2: MNHEY, SMNVEV (reference sequence). V dropped 6 bases and J dropped 8; count of bases not matched to a gene: 15. The length of the CDR3 is 15 residues.

The chain has TRBV14 and TRBJ2-4, with D perhaps TRBD1 (5 bases). V shed 3 bases and J shed 7 bases, with 13 bases lying between them. Germline V lookup: CDR1 SGHDN, CDR2 FVKESK. The CDR3 runs to 14 residues. The CDR3 coding sequence is TGTGCCAGCAGCCAGCAGGGTATCGGGAACATTCAGTACTTC. This codes for CASSQQGIGNIQYF.

This clone was detected only once. The chain couples TRBV23-1 to TRBJ1-3; weak D call: TRBD1 (5 bases). TRBV23-1 is placed among ORFs of uncertain function. V lost 7 bases and J lost 2, with 15 bases in between. This CDR3 is 15 amino acids long. As DNA, the CDR3 is TGCGCCAGCAAACGAAGGGACTCTCCTGGAAACACCATATATTTT. The encoded protein is CASKRRDSPGNTIYF.